This TCR beta chain was profiled in a study of cytomegalovirus exposure and HLA in healthy donors (dated by TCRdb to 2017 to 2019). Some background on the complete study: A later analysis indicated that the 110 or so validation repertoires were generated on the platform also employed for the approximately 700 repertoires of the first cohort. The study aimed to test whether cataloging public T cell receptors could reveal signatures of past pathogen exposure. Along with the approximately 670-subject first cohort, a separate validation cohort of over a hundred different subjects was used. High-throughput TCR immunosequencing, statistical association of individual TCRs with disease status, and machine learning were combined to predict cytomegalovirus infection status.

The donors were included in the validation cohort of roughly 130 subjects, a group kept apart from the roughly 700-subject first cohort. Library preparation employed the immunoSEQ multiplex PCR assay. Turning to the authors' computational methods: To diagnose cytomegalovirus status from the catalog of TCR beta chain sequences, a statistical classification framework was built. Sourced from immuneACCESS, this table was stored by TCRdb with only in-frame sequences that have V and J called. A share of the clones is absent; for the studies checked, an unresolved V gene accounts for under half, and the remainder has no known explanation. The V and J calls and clone size were taken over from that table, and D and trimming were inferred from the DNA. This sample gives 220,000 or so clones in total; around four fifths of them show up just once. Around an eighth of the sample belongs to the ten largest clones.

Overall study outcomes, separate from this receptor: Of the cluster scores, roughly 95% were above 0 in a later analysis, which found that TCRs clustered in the first cohort also tended to co-occur in the 110 or so validation repertoires. A later analysis had no HLA typing for the validation cohort, so co-occurrence there was scored across all 110 or so repertoires. According to the authors, the approach could potentially be generalized to other disease states and immunological phenotypes. Cytomegalovirus status was reported to be diagnosed by the classifier with high specificity and sensitivity in both the original and validation cohorts. Most TCR sequences were observed very rarely across donors, whereas some public TCRs were present in many individuals. The study gave a list of 150 to 200 TCR beta chains associated with cytomegalovirus. In vitro tests confirmed that a few of the cytomegalovirus-associated TCR beta chains recognize cytomegalovirus antigens.

On this clone itself: The antigen this receptor binds is unknown. It has no much larger one-base neighbor in the sample; base qualities were not kept.

Based on the germline V gene, the CDR1 and CDR2 sequences are SGHTA and FQGNSA. Germline trimming amounts to 5 bases on V and 5 bases on J, with 8 as the count of junction bases outside the gene matches. Spanning cysteine to phenylalanine, the CDR3 consists of 14 amino acids. Of the read, only the CDR3 DNA is kept; its 42 bases are in frame from base 1. The TCR originated in a woman under 40 in good health and CMV-seropositive. Sample: PBMCs. The rearranged chain carries TRBV7-2 and TRBJ2-5; 7 bases in the junction line up with TRBD1. For the CDR3, the sequence is CASSVLGGRETQYF. The nucleotide sequence reads TGTGCCAGCAGCGTACTAGGGGGCCGTGAGACCCAGTACTTC.